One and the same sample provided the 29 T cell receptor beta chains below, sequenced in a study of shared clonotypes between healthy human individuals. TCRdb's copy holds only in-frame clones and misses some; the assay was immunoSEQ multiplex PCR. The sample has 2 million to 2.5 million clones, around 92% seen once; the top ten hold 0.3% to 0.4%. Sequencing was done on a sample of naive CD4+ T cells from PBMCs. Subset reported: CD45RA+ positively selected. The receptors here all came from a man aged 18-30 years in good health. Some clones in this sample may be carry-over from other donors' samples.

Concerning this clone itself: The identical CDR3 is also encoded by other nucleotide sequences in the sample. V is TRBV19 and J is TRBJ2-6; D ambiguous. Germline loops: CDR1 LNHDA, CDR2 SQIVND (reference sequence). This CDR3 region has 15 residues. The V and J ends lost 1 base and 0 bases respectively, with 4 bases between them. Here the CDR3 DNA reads TGTGCCAGTAGTATAGGTATCTCTGGGGCCAACGTCCTGACTTTC. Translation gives CASSIGISGANVLTF.

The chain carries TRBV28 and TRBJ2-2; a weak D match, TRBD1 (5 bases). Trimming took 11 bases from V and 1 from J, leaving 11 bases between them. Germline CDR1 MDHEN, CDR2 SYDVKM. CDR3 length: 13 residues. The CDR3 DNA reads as TGTGCCTCATTAGGACAGAACACCGGGGAGCTGTTTTTT. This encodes CASLGQNTGELFF. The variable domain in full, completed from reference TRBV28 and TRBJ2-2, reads DVKVTQSSRYLVKRTGEKVFLECVQDMDHENMFWYRQDPGLGLRLIYFSYDVKMKEKGDIPEGYSVSREKKERFSLILESASTNQTSMYLCASLGQNTGELFFGEGSRLTVL.

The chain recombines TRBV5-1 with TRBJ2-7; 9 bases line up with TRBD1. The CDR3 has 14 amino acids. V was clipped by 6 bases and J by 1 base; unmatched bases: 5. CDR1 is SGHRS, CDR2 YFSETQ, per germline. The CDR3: CASTLGTGSYEQYF. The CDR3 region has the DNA TGCGCCAGCACCTTAGGGACAGGGTCCTACGAGCAGTACTTC.

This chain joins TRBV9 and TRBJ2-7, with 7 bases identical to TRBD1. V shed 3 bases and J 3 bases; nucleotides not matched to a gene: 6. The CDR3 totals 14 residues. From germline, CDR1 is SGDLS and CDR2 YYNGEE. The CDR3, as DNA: TGTGCCAGCAGCGAGGGACAGAGAGGCTACGAGCAGTACTTC. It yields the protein CASSEGQRGYEQYF.

CDR3 sequence reads: CASSAGPTHTQNIQYF. The CDR3 DNA reads as TGCGCCAGCAGCGCCGGACCTACACATACCCAAAACATTCAGTACTTC. This chain links TRBV5-1 with TRBJ2-4; no firm D call. CDR3 length: 16 amino acids. Germline V gene sequence: CDR1 SGHRS, CDR2 YFSETQ. Deletions cut 4 bases from V and 5 bases from J, with 19 bases between.

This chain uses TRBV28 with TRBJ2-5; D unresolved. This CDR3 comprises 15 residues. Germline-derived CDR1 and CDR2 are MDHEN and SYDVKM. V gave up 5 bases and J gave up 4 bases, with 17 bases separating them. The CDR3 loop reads CASSPLTPPPETQYF. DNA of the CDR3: TGTGCCAGCAGTCCATTGACTCCCCCCCCAGAGACCCAGTACTTC.

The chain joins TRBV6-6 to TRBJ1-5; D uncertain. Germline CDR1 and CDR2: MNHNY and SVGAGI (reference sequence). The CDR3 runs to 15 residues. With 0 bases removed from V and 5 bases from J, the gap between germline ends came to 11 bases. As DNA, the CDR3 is TGTGCCAGCAGTTACTCGGAGGGCACCCATCAGCCCCAGCATTTT. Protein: CASSYSEGTHQPQHF.

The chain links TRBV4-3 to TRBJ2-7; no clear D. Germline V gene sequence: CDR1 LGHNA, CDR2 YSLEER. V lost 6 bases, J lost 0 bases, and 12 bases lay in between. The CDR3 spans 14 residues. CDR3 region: CASRAARSSYEQYF. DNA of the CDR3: TGCGCCAGCAGGGCGGCGCGGAGCTCCTACGAGCAGTACTTC.

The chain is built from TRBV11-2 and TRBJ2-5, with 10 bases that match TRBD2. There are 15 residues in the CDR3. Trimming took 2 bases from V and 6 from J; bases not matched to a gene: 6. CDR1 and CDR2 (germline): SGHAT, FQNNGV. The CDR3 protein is CASSLTSGVMKTQYF. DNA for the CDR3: TGTGCCAGCAGCTTAACTAGCGGGGTCATGAAGACCCAGTACTTC.

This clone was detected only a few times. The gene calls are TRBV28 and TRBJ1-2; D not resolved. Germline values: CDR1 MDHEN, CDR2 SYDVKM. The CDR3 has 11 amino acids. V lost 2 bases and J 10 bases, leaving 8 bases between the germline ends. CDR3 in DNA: TGTGCCAGCAGTTTAGAAGGGAACTACACCTTC. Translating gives CASSLEGNYTF.

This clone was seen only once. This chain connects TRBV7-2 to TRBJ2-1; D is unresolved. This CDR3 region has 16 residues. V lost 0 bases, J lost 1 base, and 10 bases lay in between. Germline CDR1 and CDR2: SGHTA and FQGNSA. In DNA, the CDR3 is TGTGCCAGCAGCTTAGCGGCGGCAGGTTCCTACAATGAGCAGTTCTTC. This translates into CASSLAAAGSYNEQFF.

The CDR3 reads CAWSVPGYPSGRELFF. The CDR3 DNA sequence: TGTGCCTGGAGTGTACCCGGGTATCCCAGCGGCCGGGAGCTGTTTTTT. The chain combines TRBV30 with TRBJ2-2; perhaps TRBD2 as D (5 bases). Germline loops: CDR1 GTSNPN, CDR2 SVGIG (reference sequence). The germline V and J ends were trimmed by 0 bases and 9 bases, with 20 bases remaining between them. This CDR3 comprises 16 residues.

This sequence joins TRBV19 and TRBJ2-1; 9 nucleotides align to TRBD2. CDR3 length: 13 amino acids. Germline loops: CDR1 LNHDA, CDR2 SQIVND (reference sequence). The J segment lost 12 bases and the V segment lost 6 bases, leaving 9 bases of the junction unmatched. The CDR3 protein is CASRTSGLQRQFF. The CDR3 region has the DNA TGTGCCAGTAGGACTAGCGGATTACAACGGCAGTTCTTC.

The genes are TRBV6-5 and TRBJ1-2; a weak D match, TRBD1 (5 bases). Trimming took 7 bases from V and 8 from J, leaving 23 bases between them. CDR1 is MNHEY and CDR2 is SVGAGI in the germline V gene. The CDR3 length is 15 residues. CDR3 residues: CASKRSRTLEGGYTF. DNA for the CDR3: TGTGCCAGCAAACGTAGCCGGACCTTAGAGGGGGGCTACACCTTC.

For the CDR3, the DNA is TGTGCCAGCGGTACTAGGGGGGGTGGGTCAGATACGCAGTATTTT. It specifies CASGTRGGGSDTQYF. The chain uses TRBV6-5 and TRBJ2-3; maybe TRBD2 (7 bases). V lost 8 bases and J 4 bases, leaving 19 bases between the germline ends. The CDR3 spans 15 residues. The germline gives CDR1 MNHEY, CDR2 SVGAGI.

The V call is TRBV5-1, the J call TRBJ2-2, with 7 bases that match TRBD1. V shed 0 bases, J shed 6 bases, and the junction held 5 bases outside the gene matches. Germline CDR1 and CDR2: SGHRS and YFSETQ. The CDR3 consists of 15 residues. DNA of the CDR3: TGCGCCAGCAGCTTGGGAGACAGGGAACCCGGGGAGCTGTTTTTT. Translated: CASSLGDREPGELFF.

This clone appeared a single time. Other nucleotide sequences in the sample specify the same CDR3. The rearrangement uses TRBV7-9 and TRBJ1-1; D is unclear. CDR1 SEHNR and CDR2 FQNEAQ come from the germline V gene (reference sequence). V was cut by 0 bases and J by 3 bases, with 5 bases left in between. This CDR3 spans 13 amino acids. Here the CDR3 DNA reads TGTGCCAGCAGCTTAGCGTGGGACACTGAAGCTTTCTTT. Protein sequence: CASSLAWDTEAFF.

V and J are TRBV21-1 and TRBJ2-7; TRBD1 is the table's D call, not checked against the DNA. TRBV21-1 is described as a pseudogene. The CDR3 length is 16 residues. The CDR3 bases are TGTGCCAGCAGCAATAGGGGCCCCGGACAGGTTGCGGGGCAGTACTTC. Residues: CASSNRGPGQVAGQYF.

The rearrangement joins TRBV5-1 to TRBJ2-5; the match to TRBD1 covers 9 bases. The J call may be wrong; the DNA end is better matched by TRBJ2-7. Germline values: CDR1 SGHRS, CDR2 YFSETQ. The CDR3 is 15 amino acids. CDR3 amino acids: CASSLAWDRVYEQYF. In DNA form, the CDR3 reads TGCGCCAGCAGCTTGGCCTGGGACAGGGTGTACGAGCAGTACTTC.

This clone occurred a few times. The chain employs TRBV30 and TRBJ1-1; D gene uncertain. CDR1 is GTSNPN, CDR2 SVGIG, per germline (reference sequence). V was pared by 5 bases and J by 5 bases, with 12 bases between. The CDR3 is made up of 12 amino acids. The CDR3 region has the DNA TGTGCCTGGGCCCCCCCCTGGACTGAAGCTTTCTTT. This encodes CAWAPPWTEAFF.

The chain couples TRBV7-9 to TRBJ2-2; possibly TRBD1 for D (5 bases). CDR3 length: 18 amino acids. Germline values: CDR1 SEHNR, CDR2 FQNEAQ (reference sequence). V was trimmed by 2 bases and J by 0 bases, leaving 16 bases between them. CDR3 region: CASSLLAGLRANTGELFF. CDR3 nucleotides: TGTGCCAGCAGCTTATTGGCTGGGCTCAGGGCGAACACCGGGGAGCTGTTTTTT. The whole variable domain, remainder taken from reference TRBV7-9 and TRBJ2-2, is DTGVSQNPRHKITKRGQNVTFRCDPISEHNRLYWYRQTLGQGPEFLTYFQNEAQLEKSRLLSDRFSAERPKGSFSTLEIQRTEQGDSAMYLCASSLLAGLRANTGELFFGEGSRLTVL.

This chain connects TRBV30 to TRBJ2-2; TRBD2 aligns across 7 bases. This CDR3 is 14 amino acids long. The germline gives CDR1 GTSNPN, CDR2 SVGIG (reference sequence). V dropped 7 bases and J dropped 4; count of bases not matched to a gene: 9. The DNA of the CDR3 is TGTGCCTCACCTGAGGCTAGCGGCACCGGGGAGCTGTTTTTT. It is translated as CASPEASGTGELFF.

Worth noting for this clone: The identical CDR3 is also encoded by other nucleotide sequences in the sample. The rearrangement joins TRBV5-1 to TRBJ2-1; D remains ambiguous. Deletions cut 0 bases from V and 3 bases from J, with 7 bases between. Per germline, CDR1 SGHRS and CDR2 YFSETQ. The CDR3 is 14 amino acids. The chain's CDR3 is CASSLGSDYNEQFF. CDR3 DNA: TGCGCCAGCAGCTTGGGTTCGGACTACAATGAGCAGTTCTTC.

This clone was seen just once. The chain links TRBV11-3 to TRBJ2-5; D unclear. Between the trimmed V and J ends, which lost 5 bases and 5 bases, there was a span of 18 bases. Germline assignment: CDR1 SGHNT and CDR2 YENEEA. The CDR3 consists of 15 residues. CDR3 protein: CASSLGSSGYETQYF. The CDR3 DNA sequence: TGTGCCAGCAGCCTGGGTAGCTCCGGATATGAGACCCAGTACTTC.

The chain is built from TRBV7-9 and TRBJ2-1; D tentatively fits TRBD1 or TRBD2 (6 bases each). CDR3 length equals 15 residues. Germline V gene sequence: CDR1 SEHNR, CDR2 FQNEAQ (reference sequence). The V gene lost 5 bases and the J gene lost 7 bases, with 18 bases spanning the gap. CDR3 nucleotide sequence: TGTGCCAGCAGCCCAAACCGGGGGCCGATTAATGAGCAGTTCTTC. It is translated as CASSPNRGPINEQFF.

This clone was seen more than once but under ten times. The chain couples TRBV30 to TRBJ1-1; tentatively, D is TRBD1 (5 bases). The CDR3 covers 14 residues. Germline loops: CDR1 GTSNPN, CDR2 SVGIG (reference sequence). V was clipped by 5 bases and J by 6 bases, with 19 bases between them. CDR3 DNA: TGTGCCTGGGTACTGAAGGCAGGGCGCGCTGAAGCTTTCTTT. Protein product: CAWVLKAGRAEAFF.

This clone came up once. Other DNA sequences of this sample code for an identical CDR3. This CDR3 reads CSVAGAGSSYEQYF. The CDR3, as DNA: TGCAGCGTCGCAGGGGCGGGGAGCTCCTACGAGCAGTACTTC. The chain links TRBV29-1 to TRBJ2-7, with D tentatively TRBD1 or TRBD2 (6 bases each). This CDR3 comprises 14 residues. Trimming removed 6 bases at V and 0 bases at J, with 15 bases between. The V gene's germline CDR1 is SQVTM and CDR2 ANQGSEA.

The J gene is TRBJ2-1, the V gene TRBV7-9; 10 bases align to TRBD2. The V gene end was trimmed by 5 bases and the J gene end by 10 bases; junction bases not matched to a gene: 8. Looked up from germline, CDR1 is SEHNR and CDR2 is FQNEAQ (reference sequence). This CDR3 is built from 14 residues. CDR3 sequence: CASSGLAGAGEQFF. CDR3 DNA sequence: TGTGCCAGCAGCGGCCTAGCGGGAGCAGGCGAGCAGTTCTTC.

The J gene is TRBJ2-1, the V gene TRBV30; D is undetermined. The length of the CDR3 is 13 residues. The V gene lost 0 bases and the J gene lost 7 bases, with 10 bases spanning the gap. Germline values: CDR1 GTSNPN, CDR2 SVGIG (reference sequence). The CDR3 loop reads CAWSVGLMNEQFF. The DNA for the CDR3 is TGTGCCTGGAGTGTAGGGCTTATGAATGAGCAGTTCTTC. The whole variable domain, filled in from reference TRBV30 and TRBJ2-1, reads SQTIHQWPATLVQPVGSPLSLECTVEGTSNPNLYWYRQAAGRGLQLLFYSVGIGQISSEVPQNLSASRPQDRQFILSSKKLLLSDSGFYLCAWSVGLMNEQFFGPGTRLTVL.